A selection of T cell receptor beta chains follows, all from one sample in a study of blood T cell repertoires in COVID-19. The repertoire was sequenced with immunoSEQ multiplex PCR; TCRdb's copy has only in-frame clones and lacks some. The sample lists roughly 250,000 clones; approximately 84% were seen once. Sequencing was done on a sample of peripheral blood. These receptors all stem from a woman older than 75 with acute or convalescent COVID-19. Both conserved end residues are part of each CDR3. The D gene is left open where the match is weak. The size entry is marked missing in some rows and otherwise reads once, few, many or a size class.

D gene,J gene,clone size,V gene,CDR3 DNA,CDR3 protein
TRBD2,TRBJ2-7,once,TRBV6-2/TRBV6-3,TGTGCCAGCAGTCAGAGCGGGGATAGCTCCTACGAGCAGTACTTC,CASSQSGDSSYEQYF
TRBD1,TRBJ1-1,-,TRBV28,TGTGCCAGCAATTTGCCAGGGGGCCGGGGCACTGAAGCTTTCTTT,CASNLPGGRGTEAFF
-,TRBJ1-6,-,TRBV28,TGTGCCAGCAGTTCACCAGGGGAGAATTCACCCCTCCACTTT,CASSSPGENSPLHF
-,TRBJ2-2,few,TRBV19,TGTGCCAGTAGTATAGTCAGGCAGAACACCGGGGAGCTGTTTTTT,CASSIVRQNTGELFF
TRBD1,TRBJ2-1,few,TRBV7-9,TGTGCCAGCAGCTTCTGGACAGGGGGCATGATGAATGAGCAGTTCTTC,CASSFWTGGMMNEQFF
-,TRBJ2-1,-,TRBV9,TGTGCCAGCAGCGTAATAGGGGGGGGACCACCTGCTGAGCAGTTCTTC,CASSVIGGGPPAEQFF
-,TRBJ2-5,-,TRBV6-1,TGTGCCAGCAGTGAACATGAGGAGACCCAGTACTTC,CASSEHEETQYF
-,TRBJ2-1,few,TRBV12-3/TRBV12-4,TGTGCCAGCAGTTTCGAGAGATACAATGAGCAGTTCTTC,CASSFERYNEQFF
-,TRBJ1-6,-,TRBV4-1,TGCGCCAGCAGCCAAGATCTCAAAGCGAGCTCCTATAATTCACCCCTCCACTTT,CASSQDLKASSYNSPLHF
TRBD2,TRBJ2-5,-,TRBV6-6,TGTGCCAGCAGCCTGGGACTAGCGGGGGGGCGTGAGACCCAGTACTTC,CASSLGLAGGRETQYF
TRBD1,TRBJ1-1,-,TRBV7-2,TGTGCCAGCAGCTCCACCTTTGGGACAGGGGGCGAAGCTTTCTTT,CASSSTFGTGGEAFF
TRBD1,TRBJ1-1,once,TRBV9,TGTGCCAGCAGCAGGACAGGGGCCACTGAAGCTTTCTTT,CASSRTGATEAFF
TRBD1,TRBJ1-2,-,TRBV4-3,TGCGCCAGCAGCCACTCTCCCGGGACAGACTCTGGCTACACCTTC,CASSHSPGTDSGYTF
-,TRBJ1-2,-,TRBV4-2,TGTGCCAGCAGCCAAGATAACAGCCTCTATGGCTACACCTTC,CASSQDNSLYGYTF
-,TRBJ2-1,-,TRBV6-2/TRBV6-3,TGTGCCAGCAGTTACTCGCGACTACCACTCAATGAGCAGTTCTTC,CASSYSRLPLNEQFF
TRBD1,TRBJ2-2,-,TRBV19,TGTGCCAGTAGCAGACAGGGATTGAACACCGGGGAGCTGTTTTTT,CASSRQGLNTGELFF
-,TRBJ1-2,-,TRBV7-6,TGTGCCAGCAGCCTGATGGGGGCGCAGAACTATGGCTACACCTTC,CASSLMGAQNYGYTF
TRBD2,TRBJ2-2,-,TRBV23-1,TGCGCCAGCCAGCGGGAGGGCAGTTGGGACACCGGGGAGCTGTTTTTT,CASQREGSWDTGELFF
TRBD2,TRBJ2-5,-,TRBV2,TGTGCCAGCGGCCAACTAGCGGGGAGACAAGAGACCCAGTACTTC,CASGQLAGRQETQYF
TRBD2,TRBJ2-5,-,TRBV30,TGTGCCTGGAGCCGCGGGGGTGAAGAGACCCAGTACTTC,CAWSRGGEETQYF
TRBD1,TRBJ1-1,-,TRBV2,TGTGCCAGCAGCGGACAGGGGATGAACACTGAAGCTTTCTTT,CASSGQGMNTEAFF
-,TRBJ1-2,once,TRBV3-1/TRBV3-2,TGTGCCAGCAGCCCCCAAAGCGGCAAGAACTATGGCTACACCTTC,CASSPQSGKNYGYTF
TRBD1,TRBJ1-1,-,TRBV6-1,TGTGCCAGCAGTCCCGGACAGGCAGAAGCTTTCTTT,CASSPGQAEAFF
-,TRBJ2-2,-,TRBV28,TGTGCCAGCAGGCCCACTAGCCCCGGGGAGCTGTTTTTT,CASRPTSPGELFF
-,TRBJ1-3,-,TRBV7-2,TGTGCCAGCAGTTCTGGAGGGAGCTCTGGAAACACCATATATTTT,CASSSGGSSGNTIYF
-,TRBJ1-6,-,TRBV6-5,TGTGCCAGCCAGGACACCTATAATTCACCCCTCCACTTT,CASQDTYNSPLHF
-,TRBJ2-2,-,TRBV5-5,TGTGCCAGCAGCTACACGGGGGGCCCGAACACCGGGGAGCTGTTTTTT,CASSYTGGPNTGELFF
-,TRBJ2-5,once,TRBV9,TGTGCCAGCAGCGGAAGAACAGGATACCAAGAGACCCAGTACTTC,CASSGRTGYQETQYF
TRBD1,TRBJ1-4,-,TRBV7-2,TGTGCCAGCAAGGGGACAGAAGAAACAACTAATGAAAAACTGTTTTTT,CASKGTEETTNEKLFF
-,TRBJ2-3,-,TRBV11-2,TGTGCCAGCAGAGGGGCCGGGGATACGCAGTATTTT,CASRGAGDTQYF
-,TRBJ2-5,-,TRBV29-1,TGCAGCGTTGAAAGCCTGGAGACCCAGTACTTC,CSVESLETQYF
-,TRBJ2-1,-,TRBV2,TGTGCCAGCAGCGGGGCCGGACAGCGCTCCTACAATGAGCAGTTCTTC,CASSGAGQRSYNEQFF
TRBD1,TRBJ1-1,few,TRBV6-6,TGTGCCAGCAACGACAGGGGGAACACTGAAGCTTTCTTT,CASNDRGNTEAFF
-,TRBJ1-2,few,TRBV5-6,TGTGCCAGCAGCTGGAGGTTTCGGGCTGGCTACACCTTC,CASSWRFRAGYTF
-,TRBJ2-7,once,TRBV5-1,TGCGCCAGCAGCTTGGGGACAGTAGGGAGCGAGCAGTACTTC,CASSLGTVGSEQYF
TRBD1,TRBJ1-4,-,TRBV5-1,TGCGCCAGCAGCTTGGGGGGGACAGATGAAAAACTGTTTTTT,CASSLGGTDEKLFF
TRBD2,TRBJ2-5,-,TRBV7-3,TGTGCCAGCAGCTCCATAGCGGGGGGGCTTTTAGAGACCCAGTACTTC,CASSSIAGGLLETQYF
-,TRBJ2-6,few,TRBV7-2,TGTGCCAGCAGCTTACCAGGGGTCTCTGGGGCCAACGTCCTGACTTTC,CASSLPGVSGANVLTF
TRBD2,TRBJ2-7,-,TRBV2,TGTGCCAGCAGTGAGGCTCCGGGAGGGCAGTACTTC,CASSEAPGGQYF
-,TRBJ1-2,-,TRBV2,TGTGCCAGCAGTCCAGACACAGGCTATGGCTACACCTTC,CASSPDTGYGYTF
TRBD1,TRBJ2-7,-,TRBV7-8,TGTGCCAGCAGTCACTGGACAGGGGAGGGGGGTCGAGAGCAGTACTTC,CASSHWTGEGGREQYF
-,TRBJ1-2,once,TRBV5-3,TGTGCCACCCCAGACAGTGACTATGGCTACACCTTC,CATPDSDYGYTF
-,TRBJ2-1,once,TRBV7-2,TGTGCCAGCAGCAATGCTATGTACAATGAGCAGTTCTTC,CASSNAMYNEQFF
TRBD2,TRBJ2-5,-,TRBV5-1,TGCGCCAGCAGCTTGGTGGGCGGGGGGAACCAAGAGACCCAGTACTTC,CASSLVGGGNQETQYF
-,TRBJ1-5,-,TRBV19,TGTGCCAGTAGTATGAAAGACAGACACAATCAGCCCCAGCATTTT,CASSMKDRHNQPQHF
TRBD2,TRBJ2-1,-,TRBV5-8,TGTGCCAGCAGCTTGGCTCTAGCGGGAGACAATGAGCAGTTCTTC,CASSLALAGDNEQFF
-,TRBJ2-1,-,TRBV6-5,TGTGCCAGCCGAGTAGAAGGGGTCAAGGGCAATGAGCAGTTCTTC,CASRVEGVKGNEQFF
-,TRBJ2-3,-,TRBV6-6,TGTGCCAGCAGCCCCCGAGGGCGGGAAGATACGCAGTATTTT,CASSPRGREDTQYF
-,TRBJ1-2,-,TRBV5-4,TGTGCCAGCCGAGCCCGAGGGTTCTATGGCTACACCTTC,CASRARGFYGYTF
TRBD1,TRBJ1-5,-,TRBV18,TGTGCCAGCTCATCGGGACAGGTATCGGAGCCCCAGCATTTT,CASSSGQVSEPQHF
-,TRBJ1-1,-,TRBV7-8,TGTGCCAGCAGCTTAGCAACAGGCCGGAACACTGAAGCTTTCTTT,CASSLATGRNTEAFF
TRBD1,TRBJ2-7,-,TRBV27,TGTGCCAGCAGTCAGACAGGGCGATCCTACGAGCAGTACTTC,CASSQTGRSYEQYF